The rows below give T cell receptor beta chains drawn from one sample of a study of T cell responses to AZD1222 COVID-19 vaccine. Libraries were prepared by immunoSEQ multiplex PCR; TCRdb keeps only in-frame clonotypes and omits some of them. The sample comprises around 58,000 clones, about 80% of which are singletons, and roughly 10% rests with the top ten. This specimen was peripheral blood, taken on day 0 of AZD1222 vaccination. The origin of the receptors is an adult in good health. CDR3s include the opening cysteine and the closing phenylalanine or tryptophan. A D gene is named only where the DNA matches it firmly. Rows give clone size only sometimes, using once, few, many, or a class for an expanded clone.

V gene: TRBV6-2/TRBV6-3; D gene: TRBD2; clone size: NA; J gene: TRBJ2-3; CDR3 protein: CASSLAGGTDTQYF; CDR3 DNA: TGTGCCAGCAGCTTAGCGGGGGGCACAGATACGCAGTATTTT
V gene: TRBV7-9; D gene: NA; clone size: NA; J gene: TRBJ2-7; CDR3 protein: CASSLERTPYEQYF; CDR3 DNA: TGTGCCAGCAGCTTAGAGAGGACCCCCTACGAGCAGTACTTC
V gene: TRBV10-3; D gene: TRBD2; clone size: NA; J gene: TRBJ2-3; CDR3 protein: CAISEEGGDTDTQYF; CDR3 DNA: TGTGCCATCAGTGAGGAGGGAGGGGACACAGATACGCAGTATTTT
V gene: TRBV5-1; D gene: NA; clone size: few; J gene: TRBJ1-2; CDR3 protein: CASSQKIDYGYTF; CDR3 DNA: TGCGCCAGCAGCCAGAAAATTGACTATGGCTACACCTTC
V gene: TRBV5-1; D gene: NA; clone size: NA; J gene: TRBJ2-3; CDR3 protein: CASGRGLLTDTQYF; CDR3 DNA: TGCGCCAGCGGGCGGGGGCTGCTCACAGATACGCAGTATTTT
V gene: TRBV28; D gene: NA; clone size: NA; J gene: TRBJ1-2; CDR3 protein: CASRGILNYGYTF; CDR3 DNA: TGTGCCAGCAGAGGGATACTTAACTATGGCTACACCTTC
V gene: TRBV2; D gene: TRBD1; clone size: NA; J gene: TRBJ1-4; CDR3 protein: CASKGQGGTNEKLFF; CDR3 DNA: TGTGCCAGCAAAGGACAGGGGGGGACTAATGAAAAACTGTTTTTT
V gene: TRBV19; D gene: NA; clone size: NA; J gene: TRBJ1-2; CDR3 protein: CASSIEVNRVGHGYTF; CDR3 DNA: TGTGCCAGTAGTATAGAGGTTAACAGGGTTGGGCATGGCTACACCTTC
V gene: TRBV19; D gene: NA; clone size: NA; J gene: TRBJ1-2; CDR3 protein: CASRTVRTGQGNYGYTF; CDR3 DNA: TGTGCCAGTAGGACTGTCCGGACGGGACAAGGAAACTATGGCTACACCTTC
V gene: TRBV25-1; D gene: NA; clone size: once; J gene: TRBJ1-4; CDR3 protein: CATRGLVGEKLFF; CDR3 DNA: TGTGCCACCCGGGGCCTCGTCGGCGAAAAACTGTTTTTT
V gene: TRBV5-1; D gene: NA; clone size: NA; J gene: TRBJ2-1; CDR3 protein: CASRPDGSYNEQFF; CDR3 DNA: TGCGCCAGCAGACCAGACGGTTCCTACAATGAGCAGTTCTTC
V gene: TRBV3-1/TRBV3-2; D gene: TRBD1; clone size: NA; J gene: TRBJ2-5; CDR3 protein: CASSTRDRLQETQYF; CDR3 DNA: TGTGCCAGCAGCACACGGGACAGGTTACAAGAGACCCAGTACTTC
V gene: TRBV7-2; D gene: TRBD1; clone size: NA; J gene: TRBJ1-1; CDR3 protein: CASSFRQGGAFF; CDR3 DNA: TGTGCCAGCAGCTTCCGTCAGGGGGGAGCTTTCTTT
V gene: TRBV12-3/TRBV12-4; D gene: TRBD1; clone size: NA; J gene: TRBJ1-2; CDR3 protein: CASSLRAGGGYTF; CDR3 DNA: TGTGCCAGCAGTTTAAGGGCAGGGGGTGGCTACACCTTC
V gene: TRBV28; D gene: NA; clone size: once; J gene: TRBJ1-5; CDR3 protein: CASSWGRQPQHF; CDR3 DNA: TGTGCCAGCAGTTGGGGACGTCAGCCCCAGCATTTT
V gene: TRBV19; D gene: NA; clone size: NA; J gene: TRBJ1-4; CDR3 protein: CASSVSGGRGEKLFF; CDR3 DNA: TGTGCCAGTAGTGTCTCTGGAGGGCGCGGGGAAAAACTGTTTTTT
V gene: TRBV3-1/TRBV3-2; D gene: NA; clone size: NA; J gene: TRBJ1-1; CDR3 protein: CASSPTGFGGFSEAFF; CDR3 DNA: TGTGCCAGCAGCCCGACTGGCTTTGGGGGGTTCAGTGAAGCTTTCTTT
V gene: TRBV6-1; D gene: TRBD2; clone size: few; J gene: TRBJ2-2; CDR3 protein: CASSEMEGRAGELFF; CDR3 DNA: TGTGCCAGCAGTGAAATGGAGGGGAGGGCCGGGGAGCTGTTTTTT
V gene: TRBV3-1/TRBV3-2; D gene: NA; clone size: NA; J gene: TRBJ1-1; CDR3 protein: CASSQGGGEAFF; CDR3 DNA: TGTGCCAGCAGCCAAGGTGGCGGGGAAGCTTTCTTT
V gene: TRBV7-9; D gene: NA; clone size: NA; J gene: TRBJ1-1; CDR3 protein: CASSSPGGPNTEAFF; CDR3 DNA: TGTGCCAGCAGCTCCCCCGGGGGGCCGAACACTGAAGCTTTCTTT
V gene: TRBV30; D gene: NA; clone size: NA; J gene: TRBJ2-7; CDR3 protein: CAWRRAGSTEQYF; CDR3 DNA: TGTGCCTGGAGGCGGGCAGGGTCGACGGAGCAGTACTTC
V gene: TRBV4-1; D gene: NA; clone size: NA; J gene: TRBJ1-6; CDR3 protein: CASSQGAGLNSPLHF; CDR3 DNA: TGCGCCAGCAGCCAAGGTGCGGGGCTCAATTCACCCCTCCACTTT
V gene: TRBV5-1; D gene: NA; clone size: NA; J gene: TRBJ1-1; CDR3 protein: CASSLGPGGNTEAFF; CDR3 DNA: TGCGCCAGCAGCTTGGGGCCGGGGGGTAACACTGAAGCTTTCTTT
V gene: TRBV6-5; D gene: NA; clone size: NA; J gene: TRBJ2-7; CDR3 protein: CASSYRLGGEQYF; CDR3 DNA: TGTGCCAGCAGTTACCGCCTCGGGGGTGAGCAGTACTTC
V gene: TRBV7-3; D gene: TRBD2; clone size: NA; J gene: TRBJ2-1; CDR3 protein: CASSKRVAGKSSYNEQFF; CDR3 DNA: TGTGCCAGCAGCAAAAGGGTAGCGGGAAAATCCTCCTACAATGAGCAGTTCTTC
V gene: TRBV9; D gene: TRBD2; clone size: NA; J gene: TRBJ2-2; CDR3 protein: CASSVELAMNTGELFF; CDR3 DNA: TGTGCCAGCAGCGTAGAACTAGCGATGAACACCGGGGAGCTGTTTTTT
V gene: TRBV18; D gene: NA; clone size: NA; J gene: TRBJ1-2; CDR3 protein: CASSPSSGDYGYTF; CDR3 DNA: TGTGCCAGCTCACCCTCCTCGGGAGACTATGGCTACACCTTC
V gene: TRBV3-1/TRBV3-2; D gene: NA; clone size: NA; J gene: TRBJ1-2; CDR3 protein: CASSQDAGAGASYGYTF; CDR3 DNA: TGTGCCAGCAGCCAAGATGCAGGGGCAGGGGCGTCCTATGGCTACACCTTC
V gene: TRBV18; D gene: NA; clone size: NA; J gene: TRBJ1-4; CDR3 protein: CASSQTGGQVNEKLFF; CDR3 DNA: TGTGCCAGCTCACAGACCGGGGGCCAGGTCAATGAAAAACTGTTTTTT
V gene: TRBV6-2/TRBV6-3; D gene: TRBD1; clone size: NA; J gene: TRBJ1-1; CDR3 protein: CASSYLGQANTEAFF; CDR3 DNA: TGTGCCAGCAGTTACTTAGGACAGGCGAACACTGAAGCTTTCTTT
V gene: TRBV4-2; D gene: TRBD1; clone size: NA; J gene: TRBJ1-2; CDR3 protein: CASSQVPGTGGLGYGYTF; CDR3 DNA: TGTGCCAGCAGCCAAGTTCCCGGGACAGGGGGTTTGGGGTATGGCTACACCTTC
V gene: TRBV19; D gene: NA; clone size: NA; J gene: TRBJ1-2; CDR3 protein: CASSLRGPSRWGYTF; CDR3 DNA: TGTGCCAGTAGTCTTCGGGGGCCCTCCCGATGGGGCTACACCTTC
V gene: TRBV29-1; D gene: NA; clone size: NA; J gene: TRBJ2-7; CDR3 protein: CSVEEHLF; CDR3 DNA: TGCAGCGTTGAAGAACACCTGTTC
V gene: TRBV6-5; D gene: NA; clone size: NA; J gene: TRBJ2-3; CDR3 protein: CASSYLGRADTQYF; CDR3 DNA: TGTGCCAGCAGTTACCTGGGGCGGGCAGATACGCAGTATTTT
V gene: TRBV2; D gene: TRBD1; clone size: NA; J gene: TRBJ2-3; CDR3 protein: CASSEARDRGGTQYF; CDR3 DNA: TGTGCCAGCAGTGAAGCGCGGGACAGGGGAGGTACGCAGTATTTT
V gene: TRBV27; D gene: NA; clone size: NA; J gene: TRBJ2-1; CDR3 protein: CASRSVSSYNEQFF; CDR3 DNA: TGTGCCAGCAGGAGCGTTAGCTCCTACAATGAGCAGTTCTTC
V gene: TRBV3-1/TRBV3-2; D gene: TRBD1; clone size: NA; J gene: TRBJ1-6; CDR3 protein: CASSQTGQGNSPLHF; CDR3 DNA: TGTGCCAGCAGCCAGACCGGACAGGGGAATTCACCCCTCCACTTT
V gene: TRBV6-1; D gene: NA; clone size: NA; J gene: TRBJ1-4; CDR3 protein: CASSEGRGAHEKLFF; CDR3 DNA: TGTGCCAGCAGTGAAGGTCGGGGGGCCCATGAAAAACTGTTTTTT
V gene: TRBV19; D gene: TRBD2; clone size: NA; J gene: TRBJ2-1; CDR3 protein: CASITRAGATYNEQFF; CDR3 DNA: TGTGCCAGTATCACCCGAGCGGGAGCTACCTACAATGAGCAGTTCTTC
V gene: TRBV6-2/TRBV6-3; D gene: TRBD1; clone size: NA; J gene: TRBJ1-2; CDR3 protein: CASSTGGDGYTF; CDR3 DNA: TGTGCCAGCAGTACAGGGGGCGATGGCTACACCTTC
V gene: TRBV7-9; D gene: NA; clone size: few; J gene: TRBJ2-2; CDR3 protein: CASSFVARAGGELFF; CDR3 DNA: TGTGCCAGCAGCTTCGTAGCGAGGGCCGGCGGGGAGCTGTTTTTT
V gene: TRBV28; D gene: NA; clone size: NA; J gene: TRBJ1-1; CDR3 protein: CASSLRGQGPGLRNTEAFF; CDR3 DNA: TGTGCCAGCAGTTTAAGGGGCCAGGGTCCAGGTCTCAGGAACACTGAAGCTTTCTTT
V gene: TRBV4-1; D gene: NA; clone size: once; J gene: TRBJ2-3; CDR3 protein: CASSLRDTDTQYF; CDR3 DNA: TGCGCCAGCAGCCTTAGAGACACAGATACGCAGTATTTT
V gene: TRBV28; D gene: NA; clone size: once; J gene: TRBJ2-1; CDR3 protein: CASSFPIANEQFF; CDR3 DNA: TGTGCCAGCAGTTTTCCCATTGCCAATGAGCAGTTCTTC
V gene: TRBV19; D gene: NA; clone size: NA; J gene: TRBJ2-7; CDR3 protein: CASSSFYEQYF; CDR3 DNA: TGTGCCAGTAGCTCCTTTTACGAGCAGTACTTC
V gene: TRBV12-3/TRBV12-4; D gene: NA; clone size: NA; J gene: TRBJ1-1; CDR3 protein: CASSLGQTREAFF; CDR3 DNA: TGTGCCAGCAGTTTGGGCCAAACCCGGGAAGCTTTCTTT
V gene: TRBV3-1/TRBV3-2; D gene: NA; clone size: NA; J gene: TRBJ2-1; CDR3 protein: CASSQGTGSPYNEQFF; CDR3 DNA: TGTGCCAGCAGCCAAGGCACCGGGAGCCCCTACAATGAGCAGTTCTTC
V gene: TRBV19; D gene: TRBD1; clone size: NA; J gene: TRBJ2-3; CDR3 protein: CASSIRTGTSTDTQYF; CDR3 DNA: TGTGCCAGTAGTATAAGGACAGGGACTAGCACAGATACGCAGTATTTT
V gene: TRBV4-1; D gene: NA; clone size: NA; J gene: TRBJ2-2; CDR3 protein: CASSLPMGRGPNTGELFF; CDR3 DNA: TGCGCCAGCAGCCTCCCCATGGGAAGGGGACCTAACACCGGGGAGCTGTTTTTT
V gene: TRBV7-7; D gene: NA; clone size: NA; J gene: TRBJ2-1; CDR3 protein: CASSSSFEAYNEQFF; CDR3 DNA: TGTGCCAGCAGCTCCTCGTTCGAAGCCTACAATGAGCAGTTCTTC
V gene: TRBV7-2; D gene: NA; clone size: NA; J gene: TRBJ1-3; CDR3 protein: CASSPGTKRGNTIYF; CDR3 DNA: TGTGCCAGCAGCCCAGGGACAAAACGGGGAAACACCATATATTTT
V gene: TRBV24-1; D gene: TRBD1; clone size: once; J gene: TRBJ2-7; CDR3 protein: CATSDPGQGAYEQYF; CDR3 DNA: TGTGCCACCAGTGATCCGGGACAGGGGGCCTACGAGCAGTACTTC
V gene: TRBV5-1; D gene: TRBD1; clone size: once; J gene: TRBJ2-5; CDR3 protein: CASSWGTGGKETQYF; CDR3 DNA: TGCGCCAGCAGCTGGGGGACAGGGGGCAAGGAGACCCAGTACTTC
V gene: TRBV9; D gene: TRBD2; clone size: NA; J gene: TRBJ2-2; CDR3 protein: CASSVQRGVNTGELFF; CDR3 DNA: TGTGCCAGCAGCGTCCAGCGGGGGGTGAACACCGGGGAGCTGTTTTTT
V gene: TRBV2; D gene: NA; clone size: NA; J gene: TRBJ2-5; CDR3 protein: CASSELGAAGETQYF; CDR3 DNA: TGTGCCAGCAGTGAACTAGGGGCCGCGGGAGAGACCCAGTACTTC
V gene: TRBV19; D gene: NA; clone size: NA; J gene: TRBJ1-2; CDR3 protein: CASTPDGAYGYTF; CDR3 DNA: TGTGCCAGTACCCCCGACGGAGCCTATGGCTACACCTTC
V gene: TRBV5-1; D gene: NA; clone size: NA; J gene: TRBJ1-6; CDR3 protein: CASSPVGQSSYNSPLHF; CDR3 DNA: TGCGCCAGCAGCCCCGTGGGGCAGAGCTCCTATAATTCACCCCTCCACTTT
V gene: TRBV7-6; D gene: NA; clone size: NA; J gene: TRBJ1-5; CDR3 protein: CASSLGDDQPQHF; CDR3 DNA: TGTGCCAGCAGCTTAGGAGACGATCAGCCCCAGCATTTT
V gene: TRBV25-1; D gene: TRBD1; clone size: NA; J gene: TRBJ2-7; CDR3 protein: CATGDRPYEQYF; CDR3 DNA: TGTGCCACCGGGGACAGACCCTACGAGCAGTACTTC
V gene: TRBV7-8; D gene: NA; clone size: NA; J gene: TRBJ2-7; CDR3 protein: CASSFRGGASSTYEQYF; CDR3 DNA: TGTGCCAGCAGTTTTCGAGGGGGGGCCAGCTCGACCTACGAGCAGTACTTC